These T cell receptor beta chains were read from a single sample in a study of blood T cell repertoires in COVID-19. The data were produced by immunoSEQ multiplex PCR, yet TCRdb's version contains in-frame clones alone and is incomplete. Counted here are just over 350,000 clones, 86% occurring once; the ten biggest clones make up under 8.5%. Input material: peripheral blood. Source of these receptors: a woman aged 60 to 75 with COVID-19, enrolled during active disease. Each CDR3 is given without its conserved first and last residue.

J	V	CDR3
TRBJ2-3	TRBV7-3	ASSLNTVTDTQY
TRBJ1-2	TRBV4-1	ASSSRAGGQGRSKGYT
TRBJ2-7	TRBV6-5	ASSGMGQSSYEQY
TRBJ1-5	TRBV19	ASRRGVGNQPQH
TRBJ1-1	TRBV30	AWTPGQRQAF
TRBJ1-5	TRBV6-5	ASSFAGEGQPQH
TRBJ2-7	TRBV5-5	ASSLTWTGADEQY
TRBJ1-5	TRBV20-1	SASEGLGGGQPQH
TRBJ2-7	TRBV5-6	ASSLALLAESSYEQY
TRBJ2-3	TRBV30	AWSVSRVSDTQY
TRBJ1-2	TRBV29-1	SVEEDEGVYGYT
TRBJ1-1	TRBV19	ASSVGAGGKTEAF
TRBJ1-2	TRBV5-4	ASSLLQGQGYGYT
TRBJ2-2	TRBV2	ASTGTVTNTGELF
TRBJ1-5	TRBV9	ASSVEGAYQPQH
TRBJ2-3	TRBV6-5	ASSFGTGLTDTQY
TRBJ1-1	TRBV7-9	ASTRVTGQGPNTEAF
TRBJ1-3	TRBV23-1	ASSQSGISGEWSGNTIY
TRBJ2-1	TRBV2	ASSDYRGNEQF
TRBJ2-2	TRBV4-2	ASSPRQGNGELF
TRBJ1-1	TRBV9	ASSSRQGAGTEAF
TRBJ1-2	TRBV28	ASSLPERSGVPDT
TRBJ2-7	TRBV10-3	AIRPRDTSYEQY
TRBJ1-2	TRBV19	ASNMGDRPYGYT
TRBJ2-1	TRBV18	ASSPEVPVGYNEQF
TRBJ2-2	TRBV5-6	ASRTGSVGELF
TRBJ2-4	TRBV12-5	ASGLVLGRDIAKNIQY
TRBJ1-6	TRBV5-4	ASSPGLSNSPLH
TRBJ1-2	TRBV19	ASAGTGDFGCT
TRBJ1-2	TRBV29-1	SVGDRARYGYT
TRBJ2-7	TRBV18	ASSPGTGIYEQY
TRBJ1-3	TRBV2	ASSVGGAGNTIY
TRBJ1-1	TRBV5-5	ASSLLRTSTSNTEAF
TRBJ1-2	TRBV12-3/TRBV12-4	ASSFASDGYT
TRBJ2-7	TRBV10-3	AIRTAETYEQY
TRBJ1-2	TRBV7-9	ASSLRGGQNYGYT
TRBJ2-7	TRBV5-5	ASSFGPKSSYEQY
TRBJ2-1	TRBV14	ASSRYLAIEQF
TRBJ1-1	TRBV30	AWSPQGAKAF